Below, 17 T cell receptor beta chains from the same sample are listed, as sequenced in a study of T-cell reconstitution after alpha-beta-depleted transplantation in children. Preparing the TCRbeta library involved the use of unique molecular identifiers. TCRdb reanalysed the PCR reads using MiXCR and keeps one entry per CDR3 protein. This sample has around 370,000 distinct CDR3 sequences, with about 9.4% found just once. The sequencing used PBMCs from the stem cell graft donor, collected from the stem cell graft. The receptors originated from a human donor who donated a stem cell graft to a child with acute lymphoblastic leukemia.

The rearrangement links TRBV27 to TRBJ2-7, with TRBD1 identical over 7 bases. The CDR3 is 20 residues long. Germline V gives CDR1 MNHEY, CDR2 SMNVEV (reference sequence). V shed 7 bases, J shed 4 bases, and the junction held 28 bases outside the gene matches. Written as DNA, the CDR3 is TGTGCCAGCATGACCACATACGGAGACATTACAGGGGCCTTCGAATACGAGCAGTACTTC. This sequence encodes CASMTTYGDITGAFEYEQYF.

The table lists this clonotype with a few counts. This rearrangement joins TRBV15 to TRBJ2-1; 7 nucleotides match TRBD1. This CDR3 contains 19 residues. Germline CDR1 is LNHNV and CDR2 is YYDKDF (reference sequence). V dropped 1 base and J dropped 3; count of bases not matched to a gene: 15. Here the CDR3 reads CATSRAFQHIQGSYNEQFF. CDR3 in DNA: TGTGCCACCAGCAGAGCCTTCCAGCACATACAGGGGAGCTACAATGAGCAGTTCTTC.

The table lists this clonotype with a few counts. The conserved phenylalanine or tryptophan normally closing the CDR3 is absent here, so this likely arose from a read error. Because the CDR3's place on the DNA is in doubt, the DNA is left out and the CDR3 is given as listed by TCRdb. The V gene is TRBV7-3, the J gene TRBJ2-3; TRBD2 was called by the table and not checked on the DNA. The CDR3 adds up to 15 amino acids, both ends counted. CDR1 and CDR2 from the germline V gene are SGHTA and FQGTGA. CDR3 amino acids: CASSLAPGLAGGADI.

This chain connects TRBV15 to TRBJ1-2; unclear D gene. Germline V gene lookup returns CDR1 LNHNV and CDR2 YYDKDF (reference sequence). The CDR3 has 15 residues. Trimming cost V 5 bases and J 3 bases, with 16 bases left between them. This CDR3 reads CATSLGNSIYYGYTF. In DNA form, the CDR3 reads TGTGCCACCAGCCTAGGGAATTCTATCTACTATGGCTACACCTTC.

The chain carries TRBV6-6 and TRBJ1-2; D gene unclear. Trimming pared 6 bases from V and 11 bases from J, leaving 13 bases between. This CDR3 has 11 residues. Germline lookup yields CDR1 MNHNY and CDR2 SVGAGI (reference sequence). CDR3: CASSSLGRYTF. CDR3 nucleotides: TGTGCCAGCAGCTCCTTGGGGAGGTACACCTTC.

V gene TRBV15 combines with J gene TRBJ2-1, with 8 bases lining up with TRBD2. The germline CDR1 and CDR2 sequences are LNHNV and YYDKDF (reference sequence). The ends lost 8 bases at V and 3 bases at J; junction bases unmatched: 9. The CDR3 is 15 residues long. The CDR3 DNA follows: TGTGCCACCGCCAGTAGCGGGGCCTTCTACAATGAGCAGTTCTTC. Encoded protein: CATASSGAFYNEQFF.

J is TRBJ2-7 and V is TRBV29-1, with 11 nucleotides matching TRBD1. The trim removed 6 bases at V and 2 bases at J, leaving 12 bases unmatched. The CDR3 totals 16 residues. Germline CDR1 reads SQVTM; CDR2 reads ANQGSEA. The CDR3 DNA is TGCAGCGTCCCAAGGCCGGGGACAGGGGGTGCCTACGAGCAGTACTTC. Translated, it gives CSVPRPGTGGAYEQYF.

Only one count was recorded for this clonotype. The chain couples TRBV5-1 to TRBJ2-1, with TRBD2 matching 7 bases. The V gene's germline CDR1 is SGHRS and CDR2 YFSETQ. The CDR3 consists of 17 residues. V trimming: 0 bases; J trimming: 8 bases; junction bases outside the gene matches: 14. This CDR3 is CASSLEASGVWGDEQFF. The CDR3 bases are TGCGCCAGCAGCTTGGAGGCCAGCGGGGTGTGGGGCGATGAGCAGTTCTTC. The full variable domain, with the rest looked up from reference TRBV5-1 and TRBJ2-1, is KAGVTQTPRYLIKTRGQQVTLSCSPISGHRSVSWYQQTPGQGLQFLFEYFSETQRNKGNFPGRFSGRQFSNSRSEMNVSTLELGDSALYLCASSLEASGVWGDEQFFGPGTRLTVL.

V is TRBV2 and J is TRBJ1-5; D is perhaps TRBD1 (6 bases). This CDR3 has 14 amino acids. V was shortened by 8 bases and J by 6 bases, with 17 bases between the two germline ends. Germline assignment: CDR1 SNHLY and CDR2 FYNNEI. CDR3 in amino acids: CASVLMGGSQPQHF. The CDR3 region has the DNA TGTGCCAGCGTACTCATGGGGGGCTCTCAGCCCCAGCATTTT.

This clonotype was counted between two and nine times. This chain connects TRBV7-2 to TRBJ2-7; weak D call: TRBD2 (7 bases). V gave up 2 bases and J gave up 6 bases, with 23 bases separating them. The CDR3 is 17 residues long. The germline V gene has CDR1 SGHTA and CDR2 FQGNSA. Written as DNA, the CDR3 is TGTGCCAGCAGCTTAATAGGGAGGGCGGGAAGACAGGTCGAGCAGTACTTC. It encodes CASSLIGRAGRQVEQYF.

This clonotype has more than one count but fewer than ten. J is TRBJ2-1 and V is TRBV3-1, with 16 bases aligning to TRBD2. The CDR3 is 21 residues long. V trimming: 1 base; J trimming: 5 bases; junction bases outside the gene matches: 14. The germline CDR1 and CDR2 sequences are LGHDT and YNNKEL (reference sequence). The CDR3 here is CASSQADTPGLAGGLNNEQFF. The CDR3 region has the DNA TGTGCCAGCAGCCAAGCTGATACCCCGGGACTAGCGGGAGGGCTCAACAATGAGCAGTTCTTC.

This chain joins TRBV7-9 and TRBJ2-7; tentatively, D is TRBD1 (5 bases). There are 15 residues in the CDR3. Per the germline V gene, CDR1 is SEHNR and CDR2 is FQNEAQ (reference sequence). Trimming took off 3 bases at V and 5 bases at J, with 17 bases between the two ends. The CDR3 DNA reads TGTGCCAGCAGCTTCGGGCAGGGTTTTTCCCACGAGCAGTACTTC. It translates to CASSFGQGFSHEQYF.

This clonotype occurred a few times. The chain carries TRBV5-1 and TRBJ2-1, with D uncertain. V was pared by 4 bases and J by 7 bases, with 15 bases between. Germline V gene data show CDR1 as SGHRS and CDR2 as YFSETQ. The CDR3 is 14 residues long. The CDR3 nucleotides read TGCGCCAGCAGCCCTGGCGCAGCGCTAAATGAGCAGTTCTTC. Translated: CASSPGAALNEQFF.

The gene calls are TRBV7-2 and TRBJ2-1, with 8 bases aligning to TRBD2. The CDR3 loop spans 16 amino acids. Looked up from germline, CDR1 is SGHTA and CDR2 is FQGNSA. The junction had 11 bases not matched to a gene; V was cut back by 2 bases and J by 8 bases. The CDR3 sequence is CASSLSPGLAADEQFF. CDR3 nucleotides: TGTGCCAGCAGCTTAAGTCCCGGACTAGCCGCGGATGAGCAGTTCTTC.

This clonotype came up many times. The V gene is TRBV4-1, the J gene TRBJ2-2; D is possibly TRBD1 (6 bases). Germline V gives CDR1 MGHRA, CDR2 YSYEKL. CDR3 size: 19 residues. V lost 0 bases to trimming and J lost 8 bases, with 25 bases between them. CDR3 in DNA: TGCGCCAGCAGCCAAGAGAGGTCCGGACAGAGCCGAACTCGAGGGGAGCTGTTTTTT. It yields the protein CASSQERSGQSRTRGELFF.

This clonotype was counted ten times or more. The gene calls are TRBV12-3 or TRBV12-4 and TRBJ1-4; D is unresolved. This CDR3 region has 13 residues. The V end was cut by 7 bases, the J end by 2 bases, with 8 bases between. The CDR3 is CASKVETNEKLFF. CDR3 bases: TGTGCCAGCAAAGTGGAGACTAATGAAAAACTGTTTTTT.

In this sample, this clonotype turned up many times. The chain uses TRBV9 and TRBJ2-2; no clear D gene. Looked up from germline, CDR1 is SGDLS and CDR2 is YYNGEE. This CDR3 is 19 amino acids long. The ends were cut back, 0 bases at V and 1 base at J, with 19 bases in the middle. Here the CDR3 DNA reads TGTGCCAGCAGCGTAGGTGGTGGGATGAACCGATTGAACACCGGGGAGCTGTTTTTT. Residues: CASSVGGGMNRLNTGELFF. The full variable domain, rest sourced from reference TRBV9 and TRBJ2-2, is DSGVTQTPKHLITATGQRVTLRCSPRSGDLSVYWYQQSLDQGLQFLIQYYNGEERAKGNILERFSAQQFPDLHSELNLSSLELGDSALYFCASSVGGGMNRLNTGELFFGEGSRLTVL.